The present T cell receptor (beta chain) was sequenced within a study of a mutant IDH1 vaccine in newly diagnosed glioma. Study context: There were roughly 62% males and roughly 38% females among treated patients, whose mean age was approximately 40 years. Previous treatment comprised radiotherapy, temozolomide, or both, mostly both.

The method was immunoSEQ multiplex PCR; TCRdb's version includes in-frame clones alone and lacks a portion of them. The sample carries about 34,000 clones, over 60% recorded once. About this clone: Its antigen is unidentified.

Findings of the study overall: Seemingly, top peripheral T cell clonotype changes bore no relation to pseudoprogression. Researchers report vaccine-induced immune responses in 93.3% of patients.

The time point: baseline, week 1 (first vaccination visit). Treatment: pre-vaccination baseline after standard-of-care therapy. The CDR3 sequence is 15 residues long. CDR1 is SGHNT, CDR2 YYREEE, per germline (reference sequence). Trimming cost V 3 bases and J 3 bases; bases outside gene matches: 2. The chain couples TRBV5-4 to TRBJ2-7; 14 bases are shared with TRBD2. This clonotype was sampled from a man aged 50 to 59 with glioma. Some clones in this sample may be carry-over from other donors' samples. This material consisted of peripheral blood mononuclear cells (PBMCs), taken from a glioma patient treated with radiotherapy, temozolomide or both. Here the CDR3 DNA reads TGTGCCAGCAGCTCCGGGACTAGCGGGAGCTACGAGCAGTACTTC. Amino acids: CASSSGTSGSYEQYF. Using reference TRBV5-4 and TRBJ2-7 for the parts outside the CDR3, the full variable domain is ETGVTQSPTHLIKTRGQQVTLRCSSQSGHNTVSWYQQALGQGPQFIFQYYREEENGRGNFPPRFSGLQFPNYSSELNVNALELDDSALYLCASSSGTSGSYEQYFGPGTRLTVT.